These 27 T cell receptor beta chains share one sample of origin, sequenced in a study of blood T cells in healthy people across ages. It was with a sample-barcoded 5' primer and a J-beta primer mix that a second PCR of about 6 to 12 cycles was run. TCRdb re-called the 5' RACE reads through MiXCR, storing one row per CDR3 protein. The data hold around 1.5 million distinct CDR3 sequences, with around 35% observed a single time. Material for sequencing was blood. The receptors here all came from a woman younger than 45 in good health.

The V call is TRBV12-3 or TRBV12-4, the J call TRBJ2-2; 11 nucleotides align to TRBD2. The CDR3 consists of 15 residues. After removal of 6 bases from V and 6 bases from J, the junction contained 6 bases not matched to a gene. CDR3 sequence: CASSPLSGGAGELFF. The DNA of the CDR3 is TGTGCCAGCAGCCCTCTTAGCGGGGGGGCCGGGGAGCTGTTTTTT.

This chain joins TRBV7-2 and TRBJ1-2; D remains unclear. Germline V gene sequence: CDR1 SGHTA, CDR2 FQGNSA. CDR3 length: 12 amino acids. Deletions cut 7 bases from V and 3 bases from J, with 9 bases between. The CDR3 spells CASTDGYYGYTF. The DNA of the CDR3 is TGTGCCAGCACGGACGGGTACTATGGCTACACCTTC.

J is TRBJ1-5 and V is TRBV5-6; a weak D match, TRBD1 (5 bases). Germline values: CDR1 SGHDT, CDR2 YYEEEE. The CDR3 length is 15 residues. V lost 3 bases and J lost 5, with 15 bases in between. The CDR3 DNA reads TGTGCCAGCAGCTCGTGGGGCAAAGGTTATCAGCCCCAGCATTTT. Translation gives CASSSWGKGYQPQHF. Full variable domain (rest looked up from reference TRBV5-6 and TRBJ1-5): DAGVTQSPTHLIKTRGQQVTLRCSPKSGHDTVSWYQQALGQGPQFIFQYYEEEERQRGNFPDRFSGHQFPNYSSELNVNALLLGDSALYLCASSSWGKGYQPQHFGDGTRLSIL.

This clonotype has a count of ten or more. V usage is TRBV20-1 and J usage is TRBJ2-5; 10 bases fit TRBD2. V dropped 5 bases and J dropped 4; count of bases not matched to a gene: 10. This CDR3 is built from 15 residues. The V gene's germline CDR1 is DFQATT and CDR2 SNEGSKA (reference sequence). This CDR3 is CSAPLLAGERETQYF. The CDR3 nucleotides are TGCAGTGCTCCCCTGCTAGCGGGGGAACGAGAGACCCAGTACTTC.

This clonotype was observed a handful of times. The chain has TRBV20-1 and TRBJ1-2; D unclear. CDR1 and CDR2 from the germline V gene are DFQATT and SNEGSKA (reference sequence). The CDR3 sequence is 17 residues long. Trimming removed 6 bases at V and 2 bases at J, with 25 bases between. The CDR3 loop reads CSAPRVGSLASNYGYTF. The CDR3 bases are TGCAGTGCCCCGAGGGTGGGTTCTCTAGCGTCCAACTATGGCTACACCTTC.

This clonotype has more than one count but fewer than ten. CDR3 in DNA: TGTGCCAGCAGTGCTCGTCAGGGGGCGGGCACCGGGGAGCTGTTTTTT. Its translation is CASSARQGAGTGELFF. The chain recombines TRBV6-1 with TRBJ2-2; 8 nucleotides agree with TRBD1. Looked up from germline, CDR1 is MNHNS and CDR2 is SASEGT. The ends lost 4 bases at V and 4 bases at J; junction bases unmatched: 8. The CDR3 runs to 16 residues.

J is TRBJ2-1 and V is TRBV10-3, with 8 positions matching TRBD2. The germline gives CDR1 ENHRY, CDR2 SYGVKD. Trimming at V came to 6 bases and at J to 7 bases, leaving 14 bases not matched to a gene. The CDR3 extends over 16 amino acids. The CDR3, as DNA: TGTGCCATCAGCACCGGTCTAGCGGGCCCCTGGAATGAGCAGTTCTTC. This codes for CAISTGLAGPWNEQFF.

The chain joins TRBV24-1 to TRBJ2-5; 8 bases agree with TRBD1. The CDR3 spans 15 residues. J was trimmed by 4 bases and V by 3 bases; bases with no gene match: 6. Germline V gene sequence: CDR1 KGHDR, CDR2 SFDVKD. CDR3 sequence: CATSDRSRGRETQYF. CDR3 sequence (DNA): TGTGCCACCAGTGATAGGAGCAGGGGGCGAGAGACCCAGTACTTC.

This clonotype was counted only a few times. The V gene is TRBV20-1, the J gene TRBJ2-2, with D uncertain. Germline V gives CDR1 DFQATT, CDR2 SNEGSKA (reference sequence). V lost 3 bases to trimming and J lost 1 base, with 9 bases between them. The CDR3 runs to 14 residues. The DNA of the CDR3 is TGCAGTGCTAGTTTGACTTGGAACACCGGGGAGCTGTTTTTT. It is translated as CSASLTWNTGELFF.

The CDR3 nucleotides are TGTGCCACCAGCCATGACAGAAATCGACCTTACGAGCAGTACTTC. Translation gives CATSHDRNRPYEQYF. The chain links TRBV24-1 to TRBJ2-7, with D possibly being TRBD1 (5 bases). Per the germline V gene, CDR1 is KGHDR and CDR2 is SFDVKD. This CDR3 is built from 15 residues. V lost 7 bases, J lost 4 bases, and 19 bases lay in between.

A few counts support this clonotype. The J gene is TRBJ2-1, the V gene TRBV5-6; 8 bases match TRBD2. V lost 0 bases and J lost 10; bases outside the gene matches: 9. This CDR3 has 15 residues. From germline, CDR1 is SGHDT and CDR2 YYEEEE. CDR3 loop: CASSLDLRGEGEQFF. The CDR3 nucleotides are TGTGCCAGCAGCTTGGATCTGCGGGGGGAGGGGGAGCAGTTCTTC. The complete variable domain, with remaining parts taken from reference TRBV5-6 and TRBJ2-1, reads DAGVTQSPTHLIKTRGQQVTLRCSPKSGHDTVSWYQQALGQGPQFIFQYYEEEERQRGNFPDRFSGHQFPNYSSELNVNALLLGDSALYLCASSLDLRGEGEQFFGPGTRLTVL.

In its sample, this clonotype was seen many times. The rearrangement joins TRBV4-1 to TRBJ2-7, with D hard to call. Trimming stripped 1 base from V and 2 bases from J, with 6 bases between. CDR3 length equals 13 residues. Germline assignment: CDR1 MGHRA and CDR2 YSYEKL. The CDR3 spells CASSQVQTYEQYF. CDR3 sequence (DNA): TGCGCCAGCAGCCAAGTGCAGACCTACGAGCAGTACTTC.

This sequence joins TRBV30 and TRBJ2-2; no clear D gene. V shed 3 bases and J shed 1 base, with 6 bases lying between them. Germline CDR1 GTSNPN, CDR2 SVGIG (reference sequence). This CDR3 region has 13 residues. As DNA, the CDR3 is TGTGCCTGGAGGAGTGGGAACACCGGGGAGCTGTTTTTT. It encodes CAWRSGNTGELFF. The full variable domain, its missing parts supplied by reference TRBV30 and TRBJ2-2, is SQTIHQWPATLVQPVGSPLSLECTVEGTSNPNLYWYRQAAGRGLQLLFYSVGIGQISSEVPQNLSASRPQDRQFILSSKKLLLSDSGFYLCAWRSGNTGELFFGEGSRLTVL.

The V gene is TRBV20-1, the J gene TRBJ2-7, with D possibly called TRBD1 or TRBD2 (6 bases each). The CDR3 length is 14 residues. V was trimmed by 7 bases and J by 4 bases, leaving 20 bases between them. CDR1 and CDR2 from the germline V gene are DFQATT and SNEGSKA (reference sequence). This CDR3 is CSEGKGGPLYEQYF. The CDR3 DNA reads as TGCAGTGAGGGGAAGGGGGGCCCTCTTTACGAGCAGTACTTC.

This clonotype was recorded a few times. For the CDR3, the DNA is TGTGCCAGCGAGGAGGGGATAAGTACGAGCGAGCAGTACTTC. Its translation is CASEEGISTSEQYF. The chain employs TRBV28 and TRBJ2-7, with D tentatively TRBD2 (6 bases). The germline gives CDR1 MDHEN, CDR2 SYDVKM. There are 14 residues in the CDR3. The germline V and J ends were trimmed by 8 bases and 6 bases, with 20 bases remaining between them.

The chain is built from TRBV20-1 and TRBJ2-3; 14 bases align to TRBD2. This CDR3 has 18 residues. V trimming: 4 bases; J trimming: 4 bases; junction bases outside the gene matches: 13. Per the germline V gene, CDR1 is DFQATT and CDR2 is SNEGSKA (reference sequence). As DNA, the CDR3 is TGCAGTGCTACCCGTACAGGGACTAGCGGGAGATTCGCAGATACGCAGTATTTT. It codes for CSATRTGTSGRFADTQYF.

This clonotype was counted only a few times. The chain joins TRBV4-1 to TRBJ2-7; tentatively, D is TRBD1 (6 bases). The CDR3 consists of 17 residues. Per the germline V gene, CDR1 is MGHRA and CDR2 is YSYEKL. Trimming cost V 1 base and J 3 bases, with 19 bases left between them. The CDR3 DNA is TGCGCCAGCAGCCAAGTACCCCCAGGGGTCGCACTCTACGAGCAGTACTTC. Its protein is CASSQVPPGVALYEQYF.

This clonotype was found a few times. This chain connects TRBV6-5 to TRBJ2-5; 7 bases are a match to TRBD2. CDR1 and CDR2 from the germline V gene are MNHEY and SVGAGI. The CDR3 is 13 amino acids. The junction had 11 bases not matched to a gene; V was cut back by 5 bases and J by 11 bases. The CDR3 bases are TGTGCCAGCAGTGTGGGGCGGGGGAGGGAGCAGTACTTC. Translating gives CASSVGRGREQYF.

This chain uses TRBV27 with TRBJ2-3, with D perhaps matching TRBD2 (6 bases). V dropped 4 bases and J dropped 4 bases, with 12 bases sitting between them. CDR1 is MNHEY, CDR2 SMNVEV, per germline (reference sequence). This CDR3 comprises 14 residues. The CDR3 DNA sequence: TGTGCCAGCAGTTCCGGGACTTATCCAGATACGCAGTATTTT. This gives the protein CASSSGTYPDTQYF.

The J gene is TRBJ2-5, the V gene TRBV29-1; D is uncertain. CDR1 and CDR2 (germline): SQVTM, ANQGSEA. Deletions cut 0 bases from V and 2 bases from J, with 7 bases between. CDR3 length: 13 residues. CDR3 sequence reads: CSVEDALQETQYF. DNA for the CDR3: TGCAGCGTTGAAGATGCACTTCAAGAGACCCAGTACTTC.

The V and J genes are TRBV3-1 and TRBJ2-5, with TRBD2 matching over 8 bases. The CDR3 covers 15 residues. The V gene's germline CDR1 is LGHDT and CDR2 YNNKEL (reference sequence). V shed 6 bases, J shed 5 bases, and the junction held 11 bases outside the gene matches. In DNA form, the CDR3 reads TGTGCCAGCAGTGCCGTTAGCGGGATGAGCGAGACCCAGTACTTC. Translated, it gives CASSAVSGMSETQYF.

The gene calls are TRBV3-1 and TRBJ2-3; a weak D match, TRBD1 (5 bases). CDR1 and CDR2 from the germline V gene are LGHDT and YNNKEL (reference sequence). This CDR3 has 16 amino acids. V was clipped by 0 bases and J by 1 base, with 11 bases between them. CDR3 nucleotide sequence: TGTGCCAGCAGCCAAGAGACGACAGCCCGCACAGATACGCAGTATTTT. Translated, it gives CASSQETTARTDTQYF.

This clonotype occurred a few times. This chain connects TRBV20-1 to TRBJ2-7, with 9 bases that match TRBD1. The V gene's germline CDR1 is DFQATT and CDR2 SNEGSKA (reference sequence). V was pared by 5 bases and J by 2 bases, with 13 bases of the junction left unmatched. CDR3 length equals 16 residues. The CDR3, as DNA: TGCAGTGCTTTTTTATCAGGACAGGGGACTACCTACGAGCAGTACTTC. Translated: CSAFLSGQGTTYEQYF.

The chain is built from TRBV6-2 or TRBV6-3 and TRBJ1-2, with D possibly TRBD1 on 6 matching bases. V lost 7 bases and J lost 8, with 11 bases in between. Looked up from germline, CDR1 is MNHEY and CDR2 is SVGEGT. The length of the CDR3 is 11 residues. CDR3 bases: TGTGCCAGCACCTCAGGGGTCGGCTACACCTTC. Encoded protein: CASTSGVGYTF.

The J gene is TRBJ2-1, the V gene TRBV7-3; 10 nucleotides match TRBD1. V shed 3 bases, J shed 4 bases, and the junction held 9 bases outside the gene matches. The germline gives CDR1 SGHTA, CDR2 FQGTGA. The CDR3 contains 17 residues. The CDR3 here is CASSFRRTGGMYNEQFF. For the CDR3, the DNA is TGTGCCAGCAGCTTCCGCCGGACAGGGGGTATGTACAATGAGCAGTTCTTC.

This clonotype was found a few times. The chain combines TRBV6-1 with TRBJ1-6; TRBD1 matches 9 bases. Per the germline V gene, CDR1 is MNHNS and CDR2 is SASEGT. The trim removed 5 bases at V and 7 bases at J, leaving 6 bases unmatched. The CDR3 covers 15 residues. The CDR3 region is CASSPRDRENSPLHF. The CDR3, as DNA: TGTGCCAGCAGTCCCCGGGACAGGGAGAATTCACCCCTCCACTTT.

This clonotype was picked up many times. This chain connects TRBV29-1 to TRBJ2-7, with 8 positions matching TRBD1. J lost 3 bases, V lost 7 bases, and 5 bases had no gene match. Germline V gene data show CDR1 as SQVTM and CDR2 as ANQGSEA. The CDR3 has 12 residues. CDR3 nucleotide sequence: TGCAGCGGAAGGACAGGGAACTACGAGCAGTACTTC. Its protein is CSGRTGNYEQYF.